This entry lists 13 T cell receptor beta chains sequenced from one sample in a study of OX40 agonist ivuxolimab in advanced cancers. Assay used: immunoSEQ multiplex PCR; TCRdb lists only in-frame clones, some missing. The sample lists 80,000 to 95,000 clones, around 85% occurring once. Sequenced here: CD4+ or CD8+ T cells sorted from blood, sampled in a trial of the OX40 agonist ivuxolimab. The receptors stem from an adult with an advanced solid tumor such as melanoma, head and neck, liver or kidney cancer.

This chain connects TRBV19 to TRBJ1-3; TRBD1 matches at 8 bases. Germline V gene lookup returns CDR1 LNHDA and CDR2 SQIVND (reference sequence). The CDR3 is made up of 17 amino acids. With 4 bases clipped from V and 0 bases from J, the junction kept 8 bases outside the gene matches. The CDR3 is CASSRPGQAYSGNTIYF. CDR3 DNA sequence: TGTGCCAGTAGTAGACCGGGACAGGCGTACTCTGGAAACACCATATATTTT. The entire variable domain, with the rest obtained from reference TRBV19 and TRBJ1-3, is as follows: DGGITQSPKYLFRKEGQNVTLSCEQNLNHDAMYWYRQDPGQGLRLIYYSQIVNDFQKGDIAEGYSVSREKKESFPLTVTSAQKNPTAFYLCASSRPGQAYSGNTIYFGEGSWLTVV.

The V gene is TRBV7-9, the J gene TRBJ2-3; D is uncertain. This CDR3 is built from 16 residues. Germline V lookup: CDR1 SEHNR, CDR2 FQNEAQ (reference sequence). The V end lost 3 bases, the J end lost 0 bases, and 13 bases lay between the germline ends. The CDR3 sequence: CASSFTPTHSTDTQYF. DNA for the CDR3: TGTGCCAGCAGCTTTACCCCCACCCATAGCACAGATACGCAGTATTTT.

The chain recombines TRBV28 with TRBJ2-2, with a weak D call TRBD2 (5 bases). The CDR3 is 12 residues long. Germline V gives CDR1 MDHEN, CDR2 SYDVKM. V gave up 10 bases and J gave up 7 bases, with 13 bases separating them. The CDR3 DNA reads as TGTGCCACAAGCTTAGAGGGCGGGGAGCTGTTTTTT. Translating gives CATSLEGGELFF.

This clone was detected once. The rearrangement joins TRBV2 to TRBJ2-2; D unresolved. Germline values: CDR1 SNHLY, CDR2 FYNNEI. V lost 6 bases and J 4 bases, leaving 12 bases between the germline ends. This CDR3 is 14 amino acids long. In DNA, the CDR3 is TGTGCCAGCAGGAAAGCCTTGGGCACCGGGGAGCTGTTTTTT. It specifies CASRKALGTGELFF.

The V call is TRBV7-2, the J call TRBJ2-5; perhaps TRBD2 as D (7 bases). CDR3 length equals 16 residues. Germline V gene lookup returns CDR1 SGHTA and CDR2 FQGNSA. Trimming removed 6 bases at V and 2 bases at J, with 19 bases between. DNA of the CDR3: TGTGCCAGCAGACTATTTGGGGGGGGCCTACAAGAGACCCAGTACTTC. Protein sequence: CASRLFGGGLQETQYF.

V usage is TRBV4-3 and J usage is TRBJ1-2; D is undetermined. The CDR3 sequence is 13 residues long. Germline V gene sequence: CDR1 LGHNA, CDR2 YSLEER. V was shortened by 0 bases and J by 8 bases, with 10 bases between the two germline ends. The CDR3 DNA reads as TGCGCCAGCAGCCAAGATCTCGGCAGGGGCTACACCTTC. It is translated as CASSQDLGRGYTF.

Only a few counts were recorded for this clone. The chain recombines TRBV5-6 with TRBJ2-5; D is perhaps TRBD2 (5 bases). V gave up 1 base and J gave up 5 bases, with 9 bases separating them. The CDR3 has 13 amino acids. Looked up from germline, CDR1 is SGHDT and CDR2 is YYEEEE. The CDR3 sequence: CASSLPAGETQYF. CDR3 sequence (DNA): TGTGCCAGCAGCTTGCCTGCGGGCGAGACCCAGTACTTC.

V and J are TRBV7-6 and TRBJ2-6; D possibly corresponds to TRBD1 (6 bases). The CDR3 loop spans 17 amino acids. The V and J ends lost 5 bases and 2 bases respectively, with 16 bases between them. Germline V gene lookup returns CDR1 SGHVS and CDR2 FNYEAQ. The CDR3 is CASSPIRGKTGANVLTF. The CDR3 DNA reads as TGTGCCAGCAGCCCCATCAGGGGTAAAACTGGGGCCAACGTCCTGACTTTC.

V is TRBV9 and J is TRBJ2-3; D may correspond to TRBD1 or TRBD2 (6 bases each). Germline V CDR1 and CDR2: SGDLS, YYNGEE. The CDR3 is 16 residues long. Trimming left V 0 bases short and J 0 bases short, with 11 bases between. This CDR3 reads CASSVGGGTSTDTQYF. The CDR3 DNA is TGTGCCAGCAGCGTAGGAGGGGGGACTAGCACAGATACGCAGTATTTT.

The CDR3 protein is CASSPRTGRTGELFF. Written as DNA, the CDR3 is TGTGCCAGCAGCCCCCGGACAGGGCGAACCGGGGAGCTGTTTTTT. The chain has TRBV5-6 and TRBJ2-2, with 8 bases that match TRBD1. CDR1 and CDR2 (germline): SGHDT, YYEEEE. The ends lost 4 bases at V and 5 bases at J; junction bases unmatched: 7. The CDR3 is 15 amino acids.

The chain links TRBV28 to TRBJ2-1; no definite D call. This CDR3 spans 16 amino acids. Per germline, CDR1 MDHEN and CDR2 SYDVKM. V was cut by 2 bases and J by 0 bases, with 11 bases left in between. CDR3 protein: CASSLPIGVSYNEQFF. CDR3 in DNA: TGTGCCAGCAGTTTACCCATCGGCGTCTCCTACAATGAGCAGTTCTTC.

The V call is TRBV6-6, the J call TRBJ1-1; D is unresolved. CDR3 length: 14 amino acids. V lost 2 bases to trimming and J lost 11 bases, with 18 bases between them. Germline V gene sequence: CDR1 MNHNY, CDR2 SVGAGI (reference sequence). The CDR3: CASSYGQDGGRAFF. The CDR3 nucleotides read TGTGCCAGCAGTTACGGGCAGGATGGAGGTCGGGCTTTCTTT.

For the CDR3, the DNA is TGTGCCAGCAGTTACCAAGAATACGTTAATGAAAAACTGTTTTTT. This encodes CASSYQEYVNEKLFF. V is TRBV6-6 and J is TRBJ1-4; D gene ambiguous. Germline values: CDR1 MNHNY, CDR2 SVGAGI (reference sequence). Trimming took off 2 bases at V and 4 bases at J, with 11 bases between the two ends. The CDR3 is made up of 15 amino acids.